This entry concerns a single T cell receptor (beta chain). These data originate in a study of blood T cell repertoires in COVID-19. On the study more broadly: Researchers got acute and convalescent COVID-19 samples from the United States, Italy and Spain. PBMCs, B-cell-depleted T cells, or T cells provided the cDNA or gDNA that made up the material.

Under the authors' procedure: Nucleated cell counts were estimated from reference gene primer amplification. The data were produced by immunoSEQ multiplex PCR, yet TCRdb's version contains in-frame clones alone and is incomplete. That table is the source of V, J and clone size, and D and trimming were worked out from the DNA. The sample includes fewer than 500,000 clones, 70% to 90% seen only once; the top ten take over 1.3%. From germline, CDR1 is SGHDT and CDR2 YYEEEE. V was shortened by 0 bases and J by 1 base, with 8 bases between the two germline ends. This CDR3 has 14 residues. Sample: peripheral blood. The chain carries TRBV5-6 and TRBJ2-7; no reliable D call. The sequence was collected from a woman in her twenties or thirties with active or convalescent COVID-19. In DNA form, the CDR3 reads TGTGCCAGCAGCTTGGCCCAGTCATCCTACGAGCAGTACTTC. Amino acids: CASSLAQSSYEQYF.